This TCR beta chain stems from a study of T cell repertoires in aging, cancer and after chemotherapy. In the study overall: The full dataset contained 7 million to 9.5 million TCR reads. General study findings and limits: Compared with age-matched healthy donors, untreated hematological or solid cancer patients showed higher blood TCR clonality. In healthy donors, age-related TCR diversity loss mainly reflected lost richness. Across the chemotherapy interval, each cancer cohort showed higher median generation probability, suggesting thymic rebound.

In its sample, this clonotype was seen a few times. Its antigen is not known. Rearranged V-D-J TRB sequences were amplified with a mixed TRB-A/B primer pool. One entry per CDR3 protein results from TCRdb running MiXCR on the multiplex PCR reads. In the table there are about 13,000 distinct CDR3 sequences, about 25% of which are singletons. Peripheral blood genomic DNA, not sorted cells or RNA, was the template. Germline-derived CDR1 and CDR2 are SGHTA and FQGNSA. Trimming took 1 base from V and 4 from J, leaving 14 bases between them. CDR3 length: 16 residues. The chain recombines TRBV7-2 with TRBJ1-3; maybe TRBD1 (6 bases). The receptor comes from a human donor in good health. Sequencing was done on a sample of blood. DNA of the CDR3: TGTGCCAGCAGCTTAGTCGGATCAGGGGTGGGAAACACCATATATTTT. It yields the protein CASSLVGSGVGNTIYF.